Below, 18 T cell receptor beta chains from the same sample are listed, as sequenced in a study of cytomegalovirus exposure and HLA in healthy donors. The PCR made use of 60 Vbeta and 13 Jbeta primers. Profiled with immunoSEQ multiplex PCR; TCRdb holds only in-frame clones, not every one. The repertoire consists of 200,000 to 250,000 clones, with about 83% occurring once and the leading ten covering 1.1% to 1.5%. The specimen sequenced was PBMCs. These receptors came from a girl between 10 and 17 years old in good health and CMV-seronegative.

This rearrangement joins TRBV4-1 to TRBJ2-1, with TRBD2 matching 14 bases. Germline loops: CDR1 MGHRA, CDR2 YSYEKL. The CDR3 totals 15 residues. V was clipped by 4 bases and J by 15 bases; unmatched bases: 11. The CDR3 reads CASSRGTSGSFLLFF. CDR3 in DNA: TGCGCCAGCAGCCGGGGGACTAGCGGGAGCTTCTTACTGTTCTTC.

The V and J genes are TRBV19 and TRBJ2-5; perhaps TRBD2 as D (5 bases). CDR1 is LNHDA and CDR2 is SQIVND in the germline V gene (reference sequence). This CDR3 spans 16 amino acids. The ends were cut back, 6 bases at V and 0 bases at J, with 17 bases in the middle. The CDR3 is CASSPTRGTYQETQYF. The CDR3 bases are TGTGCCAGTAGCCCTACACGGGGTACGTACCAAGAGACCCAGTACTTC.

This clone was counted once. The chain uses TRBV28 and TRBJ1-5; no clear D gene. This CDR3 region has 13 residues. The germline V gene has CDR1 MDHEN and CDR2 SYDVKM. Trimming stripped 6 bases from V and 2 bases from J, with 8 bases between. This CDR3 is CASRVRGNQPQHF. As DNA, the CDR3 is TGTGCCAGCAGGGTTCGAGGCAATCAGCCCCAGCATTTT.

The chain couples TRBV28 to TRBJ1-1, with D possibly matching TRBD1 (5 bases). Trimming left V 2 bases short and J 5 bases short, with 9 bases between. Germline lookup yields CDR1 MDHEN and CDR2 SYDVKM. The CDR3 sequence is 13 residues long. The CDR3 spells CASSLQGRTEAFF. CDR3 DNA sequence: TGTGCCAGCAGTTTACAGGGTAGAACTGAAGCTTTCTTT.

The V gene is TRBV11-2, the J gene TRBJ1-2, with D possibly TRBD1 on 6 matching bases. V was trimmed by 4 bases and J by 7 bases, leaving 13 bases between them. Germline lookup yields CDR1 SGHAT and CDR2 FQNNGV. The length of the CDR3 is 13 residues. CDR3 DNA sequence: TGTGCCAGCAGCTCCCCCGGGGGGCTTGGCTACACCTTC. Its translation is CASSSPGGLGYTF.

The genes are TRBV9 and TRBJ2-1; maybe TRBD2 (5 bases). Germline V lookup: CDR1 SGDLS, CDR2 YYNGEE. V gave up 0 bases and J gave up 7 bases, with 14 bases separating them. The CDR3 covers 15 residues. CDR3 nucleotides: TGTGCCAGCAGCGTAGGGGAAAGGACTGCAAATGAGCAGTTCTTC. Translated: CASSVGERTANEQFF.

The genes are TRBV28 and TRBJ1-2; tentative D call: TRBD1 (6 bases). The CDR3 runs to 14 residues. V lost 6 bases and J 4 bases, leaving 15 bases between the germline ends. CDR1 MDHEN and CDR2 SYDVKM come from the germline V gene. The DNA for the CDR3 is TGTGCCAGCAGGTCTCACAGGGCTCCCTATGGCTACACCTTC. Its translation is CASRSHRAPYGYTF.

Only one count was recorded for this clone. The chain joins TRBV15 to TRBJ1-1, with D perhaps matching TRBD1 (5 bases). The CDR3 extends over 15 amino acids. V lost 1 base to trimming and J lost 1 base, with 10 bases between them. Germline V gives CDR1 LNHNV, CDR2 YYDKDF (reference sequence). This CDR3 reads CATSRGRQTNTEAFF. The CDR3 nucleotides read TGTGCCACCAGCAGAGGAAGACAGACGAACACTGAAGCTTTCTTT. Variable domain in full (rest from reference TRBV15 and TRBJ1-1): DAMVIQNPRYQVTQFGKPVTLSCSQTLNHNVMYWYQQKSSQAPKLLFHYYDKDFNNEADTPDNFQSRRPNTSFCFLDIRSPGLGDTAMYLCATSRGRQTNTEAFFGQGTRLTVV.

A few counts support this clone. The chain joins TRBV6-5 to TRBJ1-3; D not certain. CDR1 is MNHEY and CDR2 is SVGAGI in the germline V gene. V was shortened by 4 bases and J by 0 bases, with 13 bases between the two germline ends. This CDR3 spans 16 amino acids. CDR3 amino acids: CASSLLGHHSGNTIYF. Written as DNA, the CDR3 is TGTGCCAGCAGTTTACTCGGTCATCACTCTGGAAACACCATATATTTT.

J is TRBJ1-2 and V is TRBV9; D is perhaps TRBD1 (5 bases). V lost 2 bases to trimming and J lost 3 bases, with 17 bases between them. This CDR3 region has 16 residues. The germline CDR1 and CDR2 sequences are SGDLS and YYNGEE. This CDR3 reads CASSVLPRGGDYGYTF. The CDR3 DNA follows: TGTGCCAGCAGCGTCCTACCCCGGGGGGGAGACTATGGCTACACCTTC. Together with reference TRBV9 and TRBJ1-2, the CDR3 gives the full variable domain: DSGVTQTPKHLITATGQRVTLRCSPRSGDLSVYWYQQSLDQGLQFLIQYYNGEERAKGNILERFSAQQFPDLHSELNLSSLELGDSALYFCASSVLPRGGDYGYTFGSGTRLTVV.

V usage is TRBV2 and J usage is TRBJ2-7, with 10 bases that match TRBD1. V lost 7 bases, J lost 2 bases, and 5 bases stayed unmatched. Germline V CDR1 and CDR2: SNHLY, FYNNEI. This CDR3 is built from 14 residues. In nucleotides, the CDR3 is TGTGCCAGCAAGGGACAGGGGAGGGCCTACGAGCAGTACTTC. Amino acids: CASKGQGRAYEQYF.

This rearrangement joins TRBV5-5 to TRBJ1-2, with D uncertain. This CDR3 is built from 15 residues. Germline V CDR1 and CDR2: SGHKS, YYEKEE (reference sequence). Deletions cut 0 bases from V and 3 bases from J, with 12 bases between. The CDR3 protein is CASSLALGGDYGYTF. In DNA, the CDR3 is TGTGCCAGCAGCTTGGCCTTGGGCGGGGACTATGGCTACACCTTC. Looking up the rest from reference TRBV5-5 and TRBJ1-2 gives the full variable domain: DAGVTQSPTHLIKTRGQQVTLRCSPISGHKSVSWYQQVLGQGPQFIFQYYEKEERGRGNFPDRFSARQFPNYSSELNVNALLLGDSALYLCASSLALGGDYGYTFGSGTRLTVV.

Notes on this clone: Other DNA sequences in this specimen translate into the identical CDR3. CDR3 region: CASSLGTGGGYTF. The CDR3 DNA reads as TGCGCCAGCAGCTTGGGGACAGGAGGAGGCTACACCTTC. The gene calls are TRBV5-1 and TRBJ1-2, with 7 bases aligning to TRBD1. CDR1 is SGHRS, CDR2 YFSETQ, per germline. The CDR3 contains 13 residues. With V trimmed by 0 bases and J by 8 bases, 4 bases remained unmatched. The full variable domain, its missing parts supplied by reference TRBV5-1 and TRBJ1-2, is KAGVTQTPRYLIKTRGQQVTLSCSPISGHRSVSWYQQTPGQGLQFLFEYFSETQRNKGNFPGRFSGRQFSNSRSEMNVSTLELGDSALYLCASSLGTGGGYTFGSGTRLTVV.

V is TRBV21-1 and J is TRBJ1-5; the D call TRBD1 from the table was never checked on the DNA. TRBV21-1 is labeled a pseudogene. The CDR3 totals 13 residues. The CDR3 sequence is CASRLHRVQPQHF. The CDR3 nucleotides read TGTGCCAGCAGATTACACAGGGTGCAGCCCCAGCATTTT.

The genes are TRBV9 and TRBJ2-5; possibly TRBD2 for D (7 bases). The CDR3 loop spans 18 amino acids. Germline CDR1 is SGDLS and CDR2 is YYNGEE. V lost 0 bases and J 0 bases, leaving 18 bases between the germline ends. Written as DNA, the CDR3 is TGTGCCAGCAGCGTAGGAGAGGGGGTACTAGCGAACCAAGAGACCCAGTACTTC. Amino acid sequence: CASSVGEGVLANQETQYF. The variable domain in full, completed from reference TRBV9 and TRBJ2-5, reads DSGVTQTPKHLITATGQRVTLRCSPRSGDLSVYWYQQSLDQGLQFLIQYYNGEERAKGNILERFSAQQFPDLHSELNLSSLELGDSALYFCASSVGEGVLANQETQYFGPGTRLLVL.

The CDR3 is CASSSQGAGTGELFF. For the CDR3, the DNA is TGTGCCAGCAGCTCACAGGGGGCCGGCACCGGGGAGCTGTTTTTT. The chain uses TRBV11-3 and TRBJ2-2; 9 nucleotides line up with TRBD1. Germline V gives CDR1 SGHNT, CDR2 YENEEA. The CDR3 sequence is 15 residues long. The V and J ends lost 4 bases and 4 bases, in that order; junction bases with no gene match: 4. Looking up the rest from reference TRBV11-3 and TRBJ2-2 gives the full variable domain: EAGVVQSPRYKIIEKKQPVAFWCNPISGHNTLYWYLQNLGQGPELLIRYENEEAVDDSQLPKDRFSAERLKGVDSTLKIQPAELGDSAVYLCASSSQGAGTGELFFGEGSRLTVL.

V and J are TRBV28 and TRBJ1-5; 12 nucleotides match TRBD1. The CDR3 covers 18 residues. The germline V gene encodes CDR1 MDHEN and CDR2 SYDVKM. J was trimmed by 3 bases and V by 3 bases; bases with no gene match: 9. DNA of the CDR3: TGTGCCAGCAGTTTGGCCCCCGGGACAGGGGGCCTCAATCAGCCCCAGCATTTT. Encoded protein: CASSLAPGTGGLNQPQHF.

The chain recombines TRBV7-2 with TRBJ2-5; a possible D gene is TRBD2 (5 bases). Germline assignment: CDR1 SGHTA and CDR2 FQGNSA. The CDR3 spans 14 residues. Trimming pared 5 bases from V and 1 base from J, leaving 11 bases between. The CDR3 here is CASSRGRLQETQYF. The CDR3 DNA is TGTGCCAGCAGCCGCGGGCGCCTCCAAGAGACCCAGTACTTC.